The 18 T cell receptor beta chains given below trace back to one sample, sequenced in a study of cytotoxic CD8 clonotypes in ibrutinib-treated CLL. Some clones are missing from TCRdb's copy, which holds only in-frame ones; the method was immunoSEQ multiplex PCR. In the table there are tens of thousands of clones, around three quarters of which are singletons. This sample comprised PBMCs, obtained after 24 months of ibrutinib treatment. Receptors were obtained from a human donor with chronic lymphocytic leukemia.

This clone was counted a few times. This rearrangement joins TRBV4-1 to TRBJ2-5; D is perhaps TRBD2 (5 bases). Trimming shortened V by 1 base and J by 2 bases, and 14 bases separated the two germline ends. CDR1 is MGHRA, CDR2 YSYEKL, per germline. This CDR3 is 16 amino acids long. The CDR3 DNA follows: TGCGCCAGCAGCCAAGGGTGGGCGGGCCTTCAAGAGACCCAGTACTTC. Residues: CASSQGWAGLQETQYF.

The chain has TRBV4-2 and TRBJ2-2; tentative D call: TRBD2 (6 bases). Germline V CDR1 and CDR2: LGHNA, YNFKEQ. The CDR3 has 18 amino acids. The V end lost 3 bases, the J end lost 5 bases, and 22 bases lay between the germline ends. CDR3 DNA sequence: TGTGCCAGCAGCCAGCACGGGACTTCCCGACTAGATACCGGGGAGCTGTTTTTT. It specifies CASSQHGTSRLDTGELFF.

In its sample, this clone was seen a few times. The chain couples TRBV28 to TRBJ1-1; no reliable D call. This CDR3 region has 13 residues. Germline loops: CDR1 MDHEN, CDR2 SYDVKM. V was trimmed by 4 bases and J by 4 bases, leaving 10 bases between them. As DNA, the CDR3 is TGTGCCAGCAGTTACGGGGTGCGCACTGAAGCTTTCTTT. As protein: CASSYGVRTEAFF.

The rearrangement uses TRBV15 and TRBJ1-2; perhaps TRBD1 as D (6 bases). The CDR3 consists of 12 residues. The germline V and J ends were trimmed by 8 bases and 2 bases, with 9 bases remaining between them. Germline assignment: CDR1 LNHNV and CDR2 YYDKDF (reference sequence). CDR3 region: CATWGQNYGYTF. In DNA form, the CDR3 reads TGTGCCACCTGGGGGCAAAACTATGGCTACACCTTC.

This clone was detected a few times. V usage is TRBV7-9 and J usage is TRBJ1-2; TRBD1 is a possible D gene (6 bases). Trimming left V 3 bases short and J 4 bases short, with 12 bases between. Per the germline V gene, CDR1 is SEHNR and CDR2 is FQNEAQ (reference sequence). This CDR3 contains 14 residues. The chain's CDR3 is CASSFSGTRYGYTF. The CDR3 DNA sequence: TGTGCCAGCAGCTTCTCCGGGACACGCTATGGCTACACCTTC.

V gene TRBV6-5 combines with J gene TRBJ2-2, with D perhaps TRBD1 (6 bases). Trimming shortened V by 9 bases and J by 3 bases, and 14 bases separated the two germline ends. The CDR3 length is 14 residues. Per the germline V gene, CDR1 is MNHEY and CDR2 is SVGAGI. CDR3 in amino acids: CARFNRAYTGELFF. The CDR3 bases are TGTGCCAGGTTCAACAGGGCCTACACCGGGGAGCTGTTTTTT.

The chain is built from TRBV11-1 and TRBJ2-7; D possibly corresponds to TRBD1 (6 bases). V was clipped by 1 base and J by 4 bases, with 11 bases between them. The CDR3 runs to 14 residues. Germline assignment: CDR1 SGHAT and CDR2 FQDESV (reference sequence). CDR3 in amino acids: CASSLESTGYEQYF. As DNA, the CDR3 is TGTGCCAGCAGCTTAGAGAGCACAGGGTACGAGCAGTACTTC.

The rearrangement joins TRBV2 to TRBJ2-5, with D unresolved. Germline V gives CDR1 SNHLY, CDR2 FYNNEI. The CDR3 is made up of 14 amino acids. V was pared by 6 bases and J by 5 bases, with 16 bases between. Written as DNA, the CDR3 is TGTGCCAGCAGCGAACAAGGGAATTGGGAGACCCAGTACTTC. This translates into CASSEQGNWETQYF.

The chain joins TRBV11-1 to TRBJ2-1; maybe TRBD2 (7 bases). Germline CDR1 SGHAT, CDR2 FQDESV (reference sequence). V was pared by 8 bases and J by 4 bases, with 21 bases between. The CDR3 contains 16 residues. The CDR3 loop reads CASSRIGAGAYNEQFF. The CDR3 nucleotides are TGTGCCAGCTCAAGAATAGGGGCGGGGGCTTACAATGAGCAGTTCTTC.

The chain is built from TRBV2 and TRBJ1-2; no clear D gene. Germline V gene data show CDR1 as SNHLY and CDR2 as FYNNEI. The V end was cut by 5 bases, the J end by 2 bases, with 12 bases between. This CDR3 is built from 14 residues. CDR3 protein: CASSYRKGNYGYTF. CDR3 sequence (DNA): TGTGCCAGCAGTTATAGAAAAGGGAACTATGGCTACACCTTC.

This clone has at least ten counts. The CDR3 nucleotides are TGTGCCAGCAGCTTAAGATTAGGGGCCAAAGAGACCCAGTACTTC. Translating gives CASSLRLGAKETQYF. J is TRBJ2-5 and V is TRBV7-9, with TRBD1 as a possible D gene (5 bases). V dropped 2 bases and J dropped 3 bases, with 13 bases sitting between them. Looked up from germline, CDR1 is SEHNR and CDR2 is FQNEAQ (reference sequence). The CDR3 totals 15 residues.

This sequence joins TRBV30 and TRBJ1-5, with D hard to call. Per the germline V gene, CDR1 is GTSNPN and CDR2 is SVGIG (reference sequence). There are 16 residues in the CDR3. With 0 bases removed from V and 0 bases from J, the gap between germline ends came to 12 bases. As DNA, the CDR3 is TGTGCCTGGAGTGTATCTCTATGGTCTAGCAATCAGCCCCAGCATTTT. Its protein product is CAWSVSLWSSNQPQHF.

DNA for the CDR3: TGCGCCAGCAGCGTAACTAGCGGGGGGGCGAATGAGCAGTTCTTC. Protein product: CASSVTSGGANEQFF. The chain has TRBV5-1 and TRBJ2-1; 13 nucleotides match TRBD2. With V trimmed by 4 bases and J by 7 bases, 5 bases remained unmatched. Germline CDR1 and CDR2: SGHRS and YFSETQ. The CDR3 consists of 15 residues.

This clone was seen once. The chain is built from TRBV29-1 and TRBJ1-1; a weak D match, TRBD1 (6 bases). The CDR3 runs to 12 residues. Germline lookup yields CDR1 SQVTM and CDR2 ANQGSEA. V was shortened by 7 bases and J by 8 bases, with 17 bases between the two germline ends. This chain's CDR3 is CSGEVRGIEAFF. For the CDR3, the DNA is TGCAGCGGAGAGGTCAGGGGAATCGAAGCTTTCTTT. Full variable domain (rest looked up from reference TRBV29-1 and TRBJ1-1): SAVISQKPSRDICQRGTSLTIQCQVDSQVTMMFWYRQQPGQSLTLIATANQGSEATYESGFVIDKFPISRPNLTFSTLTVSNMSPEDSSIYLCSGEVRGIEAFFGQGTRLTVV.

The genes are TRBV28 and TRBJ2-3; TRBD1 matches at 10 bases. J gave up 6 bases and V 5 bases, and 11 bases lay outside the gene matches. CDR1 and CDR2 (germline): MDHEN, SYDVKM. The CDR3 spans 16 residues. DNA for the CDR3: TGTGCCAGCAGTGCCCCGGGACAGGGGTTGGTGGATACGCAGTATTTT. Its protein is CASSAPGQGLVDTQYF.

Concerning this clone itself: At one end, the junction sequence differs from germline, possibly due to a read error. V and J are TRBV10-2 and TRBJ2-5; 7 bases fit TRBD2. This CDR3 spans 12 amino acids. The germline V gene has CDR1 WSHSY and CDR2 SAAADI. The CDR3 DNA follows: TGCGCCAGCAGTTCGGGGGGAGAGGCCCAGTACTTC. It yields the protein CASSSGGEAQYF.

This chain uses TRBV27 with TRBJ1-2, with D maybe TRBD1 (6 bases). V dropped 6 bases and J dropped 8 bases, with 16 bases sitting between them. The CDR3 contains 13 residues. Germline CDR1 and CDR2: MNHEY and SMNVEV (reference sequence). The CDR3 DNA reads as TGTGCCAGCAGCTCAACAGGGTCAAGGGGCTACACCTTC. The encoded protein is CASSSTGSRGYTF.

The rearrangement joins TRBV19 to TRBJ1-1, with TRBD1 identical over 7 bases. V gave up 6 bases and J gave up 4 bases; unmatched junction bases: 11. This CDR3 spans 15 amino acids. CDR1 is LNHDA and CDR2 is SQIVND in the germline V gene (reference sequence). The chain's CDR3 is CASRTREGASTEAFF. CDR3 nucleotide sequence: TGTGCCAGTAGGACCCGAGAGGGGGCTAGCACTGAAGCTTTCTTT. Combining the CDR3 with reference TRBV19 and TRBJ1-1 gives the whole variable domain DGGITQSPKYLFRKEGQNVTLSCEQNLNHDAMYWYRQDPGQGLRLIYYSQIVNDFQKGDIAEGYSVSREKKESFPLTVTSAQKNPTAFYLCASRTREGASTEAFFGQGTRLTVV.